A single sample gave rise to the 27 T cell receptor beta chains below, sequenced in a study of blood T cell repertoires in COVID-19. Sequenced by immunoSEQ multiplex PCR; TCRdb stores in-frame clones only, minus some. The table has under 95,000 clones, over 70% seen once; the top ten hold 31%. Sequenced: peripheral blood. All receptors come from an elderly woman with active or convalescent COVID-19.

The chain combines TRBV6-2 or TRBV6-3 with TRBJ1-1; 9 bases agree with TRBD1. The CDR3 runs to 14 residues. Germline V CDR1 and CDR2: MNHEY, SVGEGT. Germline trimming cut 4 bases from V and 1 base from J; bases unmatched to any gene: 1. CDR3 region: CASSLTGGNTEAFF. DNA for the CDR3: TGTGCCAGCAGTTTGACAGGGGGGAACACTGAAGCTTTCTTT.

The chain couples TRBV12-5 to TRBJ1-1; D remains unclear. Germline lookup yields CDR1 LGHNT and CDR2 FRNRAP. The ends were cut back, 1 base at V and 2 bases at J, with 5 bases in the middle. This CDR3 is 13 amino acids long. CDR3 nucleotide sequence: TGTGCTAGTGGTTTGGAGAGTAACACTGAAGCTTTCTTT. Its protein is CASGLESNTEAFF.

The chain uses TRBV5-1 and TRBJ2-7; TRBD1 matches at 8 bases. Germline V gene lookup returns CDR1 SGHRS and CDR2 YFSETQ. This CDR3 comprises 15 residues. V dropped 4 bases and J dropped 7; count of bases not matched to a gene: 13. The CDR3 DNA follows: TGCGCCAGCAGCCGCGGGACAGGATGGGGCTGGGAGCAGTACTTC. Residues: CASSRGTGWGWEQYF.

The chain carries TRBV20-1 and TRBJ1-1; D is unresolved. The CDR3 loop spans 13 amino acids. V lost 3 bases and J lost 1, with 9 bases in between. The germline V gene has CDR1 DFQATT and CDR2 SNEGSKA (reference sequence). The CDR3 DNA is TGCAGTGCTAGTGAGACTGCGAACACTGAAGCTTTCTTT. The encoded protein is CSASETANTEAFF.

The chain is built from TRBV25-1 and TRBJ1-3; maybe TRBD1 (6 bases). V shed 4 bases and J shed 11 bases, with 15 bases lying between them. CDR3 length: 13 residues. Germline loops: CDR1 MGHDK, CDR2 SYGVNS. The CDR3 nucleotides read TGTGCCAGCAGTGGTACAGGGCAGGATCCCATATATTTT. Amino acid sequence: CASSGTGQDPIYF.

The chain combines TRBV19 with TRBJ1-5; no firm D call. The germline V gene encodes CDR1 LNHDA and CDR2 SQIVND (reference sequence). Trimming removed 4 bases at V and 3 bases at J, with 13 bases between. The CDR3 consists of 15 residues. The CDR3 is CASSTLGRNNQPQHF. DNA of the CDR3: TGTGCCAGTAGTACGCTCGGGAGGAACAATCAGCCCCAGCATTTT.

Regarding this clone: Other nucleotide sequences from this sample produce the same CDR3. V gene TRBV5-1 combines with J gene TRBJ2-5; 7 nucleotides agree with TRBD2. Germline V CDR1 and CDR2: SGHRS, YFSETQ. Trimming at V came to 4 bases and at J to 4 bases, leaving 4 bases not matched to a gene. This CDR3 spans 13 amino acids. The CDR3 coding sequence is TGCGCCAGCAGCCTGGGGGGGGGAGAGACCCAGTACTTC. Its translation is CASSLGGGETQYF. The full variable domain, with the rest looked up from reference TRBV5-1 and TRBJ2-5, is KAGVTQTPRYLIKTRGQQVTLSCSPISGHRSVSWYQQTPGQGLQFLFEYFSETQRNKGNFPGRFSGRQFSNSRSEMNVSTLELGDSALYLCASSLGGGETQYFGPGTRLLVL.

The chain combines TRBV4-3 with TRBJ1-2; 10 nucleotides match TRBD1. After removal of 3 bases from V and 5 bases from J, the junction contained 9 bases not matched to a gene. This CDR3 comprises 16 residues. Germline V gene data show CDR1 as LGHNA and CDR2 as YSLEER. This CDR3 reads CASSHGTGQGNYGYTF. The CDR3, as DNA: TGCGCCAGCAGCCACGGTACGGGACAGGGGAATTATGGCTACACCTTC.

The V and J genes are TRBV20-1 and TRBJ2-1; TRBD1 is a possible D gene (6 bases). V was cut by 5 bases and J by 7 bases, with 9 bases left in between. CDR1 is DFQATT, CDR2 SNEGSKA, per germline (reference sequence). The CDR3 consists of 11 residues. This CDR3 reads CSAGGDNEQFF. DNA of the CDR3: TGCAGTGCTGGGGGCGATAATGAGCAGTTCTTC.

The CDR3 here is CATSRDLRGFQPQHF. CDR3 sequence (DNA): TGTGCCACCAGCAGAGATCTCAGGGGCTTTCAGCCCCAGCATTTT. The V gene is TRBV15, the J gene TRBJ1-5; D may be TRBD1 (6 bases). V was cut by 0 bases and J by 6 bases, with 12 bases left in between. The CDR3 is 15 amino acids. The germline V gene has CDR1 LNHNV and CDR2 YYDKDF (reference sequence).

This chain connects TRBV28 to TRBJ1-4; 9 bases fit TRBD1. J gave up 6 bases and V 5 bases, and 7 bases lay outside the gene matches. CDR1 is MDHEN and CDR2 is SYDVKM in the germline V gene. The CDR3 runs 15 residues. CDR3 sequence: CASSTQQGAHEKLFF. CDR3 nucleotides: TGTGCCAGCAGTACCCAACAGGGGGCTCATGAAAAACTGTTTTTT.

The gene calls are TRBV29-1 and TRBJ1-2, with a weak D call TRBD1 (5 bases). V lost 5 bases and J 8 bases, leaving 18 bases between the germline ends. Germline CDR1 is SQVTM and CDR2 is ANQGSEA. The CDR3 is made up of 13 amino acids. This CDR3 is CSVTQGMLAGYTF. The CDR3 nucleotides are TGCAGCGTTACTCAGGGTATGCTCGCGGGCTACACCTTC.

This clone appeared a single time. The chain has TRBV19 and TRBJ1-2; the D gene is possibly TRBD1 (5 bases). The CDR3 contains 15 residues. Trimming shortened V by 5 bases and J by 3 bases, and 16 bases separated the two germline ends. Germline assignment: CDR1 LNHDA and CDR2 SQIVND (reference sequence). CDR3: CASSPLGRGDYGYTF. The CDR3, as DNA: TGTGCCAGTAGTCCCCTGGGTAGGGGTGACTATGGCTACACCTTC.

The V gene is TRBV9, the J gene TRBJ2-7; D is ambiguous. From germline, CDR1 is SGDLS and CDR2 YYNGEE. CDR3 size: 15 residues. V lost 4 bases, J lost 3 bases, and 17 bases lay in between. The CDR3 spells CASSPGLGRSYEQYF. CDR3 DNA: TGTGCCAGCAGCCCCGGTCTGGGCAGAAGCTACGAGCAGTACTTC.

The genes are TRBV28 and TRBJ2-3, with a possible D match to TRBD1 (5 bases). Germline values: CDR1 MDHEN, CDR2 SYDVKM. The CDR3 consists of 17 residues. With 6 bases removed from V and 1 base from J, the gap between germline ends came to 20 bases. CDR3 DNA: TGTGCCAGCAGCCCCCCCCGCAGGGTACTTCGCACAGATACGCAGTATTTT. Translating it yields CASSPPRRVLRTDTQYF.

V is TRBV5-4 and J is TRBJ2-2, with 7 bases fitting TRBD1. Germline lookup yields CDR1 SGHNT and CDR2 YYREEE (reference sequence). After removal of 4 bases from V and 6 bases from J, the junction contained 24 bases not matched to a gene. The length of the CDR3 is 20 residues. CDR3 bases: TGTGCCAGCAGCCTGGAGACAGGGTTAATGCACAGGAAACAATCCGGGGAGCTGTTTTTT. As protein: CASSLETGLMHRKQSGELFF.

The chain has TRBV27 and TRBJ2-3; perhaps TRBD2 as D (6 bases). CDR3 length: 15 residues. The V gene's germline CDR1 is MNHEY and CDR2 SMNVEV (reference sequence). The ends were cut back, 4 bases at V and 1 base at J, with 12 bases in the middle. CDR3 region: CASSSGLHRTDTQYF. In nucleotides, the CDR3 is TGTGCCAGCAGTTCGGGACTCCATCGCACAGATACGCAGTATTTT.

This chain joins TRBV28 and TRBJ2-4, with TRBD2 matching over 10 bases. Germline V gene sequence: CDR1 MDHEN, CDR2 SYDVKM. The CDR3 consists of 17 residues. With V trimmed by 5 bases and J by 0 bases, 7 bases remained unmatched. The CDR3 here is CASSPTSGILAKNIQYF. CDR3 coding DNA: TGTGCCAGCAGTCCAACTAGCGGGATCCTAGCCAAAAACATTCAGTACTTC.

The CDR3 loop is CASRFGTQGGYNEQFF. The CDR3 nucleotides read TGTGCCAGCAGGTTCGGAACCCAAGGAGGGTACAATGAGCAGTTCTTC. The chain uses TRBV2 and TRBJ2-1, with D maybe TRBD2 (6 bases). Germline loops: CDR1 SNHLY, CDR2 FYNNEI. The CDR3 is made up of 16 amino acids. Deletions cut 6 bases from V and 4 bases from J, with 19 bases between.

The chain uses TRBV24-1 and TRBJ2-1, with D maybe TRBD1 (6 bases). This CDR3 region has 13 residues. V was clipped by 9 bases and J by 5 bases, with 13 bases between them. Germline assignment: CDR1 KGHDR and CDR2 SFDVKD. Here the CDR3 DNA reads TGTGCCACCCGAAGGACAGCCAACAATGAGCAGTTCTTC. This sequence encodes CATRRTANNEQFF.

As DNA, the CDR3 is TGTGCCAGCAGCAATAACTATGGCTACACCTTC. The encoded protein is CASSNNYGYTF. The rearrangement links TRBV28 to TRBJ1-2; D unresolved. CDR1 and CDR2 from the germline V gene are MDHEN and SYDVKM. Trimming pared 6 bases from V and 1 base from J, leaving 3 bases between. The CDR3 covers 11 residues.

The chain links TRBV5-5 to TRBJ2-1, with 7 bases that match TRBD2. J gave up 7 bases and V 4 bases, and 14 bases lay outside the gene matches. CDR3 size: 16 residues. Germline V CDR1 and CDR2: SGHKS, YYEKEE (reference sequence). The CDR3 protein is CASSAASGRAPNEQFF. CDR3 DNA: TGTGCCAGCAGCGCTGCTAGCGGCAGAGCCCCGAATGAGCAGTTCTTC.

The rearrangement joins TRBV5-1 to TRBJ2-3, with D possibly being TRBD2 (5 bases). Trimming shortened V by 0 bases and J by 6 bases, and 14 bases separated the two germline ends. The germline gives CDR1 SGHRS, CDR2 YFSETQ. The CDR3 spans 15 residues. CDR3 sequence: CASSLAVPGIDTQYF. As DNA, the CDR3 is TGCGCCAGCAGCTTGGCTGTGCCCGGGATTGATACGCAGTATTTT.

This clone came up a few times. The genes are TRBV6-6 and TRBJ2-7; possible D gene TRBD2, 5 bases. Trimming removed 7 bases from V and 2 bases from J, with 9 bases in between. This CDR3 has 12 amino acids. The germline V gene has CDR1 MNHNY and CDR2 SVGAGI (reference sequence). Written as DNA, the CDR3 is TGTGCCAGCATGCGGGCCCCCTACGAGCAGTACTTC. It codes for CASMRAPYEQYF.

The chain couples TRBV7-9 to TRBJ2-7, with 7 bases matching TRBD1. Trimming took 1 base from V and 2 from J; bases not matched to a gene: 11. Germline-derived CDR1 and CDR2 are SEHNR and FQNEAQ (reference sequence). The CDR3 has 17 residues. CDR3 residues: CASSLVAWTGPTYEQYF. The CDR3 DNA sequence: TGTGCCAGCAGCTTAGTTGCCTGGACAGGTCCTACCTACGAGCAGTACTTC.

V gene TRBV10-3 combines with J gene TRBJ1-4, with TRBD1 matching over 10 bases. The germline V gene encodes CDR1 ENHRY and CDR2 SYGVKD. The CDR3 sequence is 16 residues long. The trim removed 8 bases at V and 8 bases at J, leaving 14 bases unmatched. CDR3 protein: CAIRGGPTGGEEKLFF. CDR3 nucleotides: TGTGCCATCCGTGGGGGGCCGACAGGGGGCGAGGAAAAACTGTTTTTT.

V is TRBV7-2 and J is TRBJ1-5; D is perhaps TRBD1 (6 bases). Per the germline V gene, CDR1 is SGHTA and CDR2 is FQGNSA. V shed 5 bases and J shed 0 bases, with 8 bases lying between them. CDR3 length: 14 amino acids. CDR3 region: CASSRTASNQPQHF. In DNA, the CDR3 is TGTGCCAGCAGCCGGACAGCTAGCAATCAGCCCCAGCATTTT.